One and the same sample provided the 5 T cell receptor beta chains below, sequenced in a study of response to subunit inactivated influenza vaccine. From the RT-PCR reads, TCRdb called clonotypes with MiXCR, one entry per CDR3 protein. The sample has over 300,000 distinct CDR3 sequences, 20% to 25% seen once; the top ten hold roughly 10%. Specimen: PBMCs from blood, collected less than 22 months after vaccination. These receptors originate from a man between 50 and 75 years old who received an inactivated influenza vaccine.

The chain recombines TRBV7-2 with TRBJ1-2; tentatively, D is TRBD1 (5 bases). CDR1 and CDR2 from the germline V gene are SGHTA and FQGNSA. CDR3 length: 15 residues. Trimming stripped 3 bases from V and 2 bases from J, with 13 bases between. In DNA, the CDR3 is TGTGCCAGCAGCTTGGGACCCATGTCCAACTATGGCTACACCTTC. This codes for CASSLGPMSNYGYTF.

This clonotype appeared a few times. The V gene is TRBV11-2, the J gene TRBJ2-1; D remains unclear. The CDR3 extends over 12 amino acids. Germline V lookup: CDR1 SGHAT, CDR2 FQNNGV. Trimming left V 5 bases short and J 8 bases short, with 10 bases between. The CDR3, as DNA: TGTGCCAGCAGCCTTAATGGCGATGAGCAGTTCTTC. It is translated as CASSLNGDEQFF. The whole variable domain, remainder taken from reference TRBV11-2 and TRBJ2-1, is EAGVAQSPRYKIIEKRQSVAFWCNPISGHATLYWYQQILGQGPKLLIQFQNNGVVDDSQLPKDRFSAERLKGVDSTLKIQPAKLEDSAVYLCASSLNGDEQFFGPGTRLTVL.

This clonotype was found a few times. The genes are TRBV18 and TRBJ2-2, with 8 bases lining up with TRBD2. The CDR3 spans 17 residues. In germline, CDR1 is KGHSH, CDR2 LQKENI. V gave up 4 bases and J gave up 4 bases; unmatched junction bases: 11. The CDR3 here is CASSLKEAGASTGELFF. The CDR3, as DNA: TGTGCCAGCTCACTAAAAGAAGCGGGAGCAAGCACCGGGGAGCTGTTTTTT.

The J gene is TRBJ2-7, the V gene TRBV5-1, with no clear D. V shed 0 bases and J shed 2 bases, with 9 bases lying between them. The germline CDR1 and CDR2 sequences are SGHRS and YFSETQ. The CDR3 covers 14 residues. The DNA for the CDR3 is TGCGCCAGCAGCTTGGATCCCAGGACCTACGAGCAGTACTTC. Its translation is CASSLDPRTYEQYF.

This clonotype was found a few times. The V and J genes are TRBV3-1 and TRBJ2-5, with D hard to call. The V and J ends lost 3 bases and 3 bases respectively, with 14 bases between them. The CDR3 spans 15 residues. Germline CDR1 and CDR2: LGHDT and YNNKEL (reference sequence). As DNA, the CDR3 is TGTGCCAGCAGCCATAATTGGGGTGGAGAAGAGACCCAGTACTTC. It codes for CASSHNWGGEETQYF.